Below are 18 T cell receptor beta chains sequenced from a single sample in a study of cytomegalovirus exposure and HLA in healthy donors. Libraries were prepared by immunoSEQ multiplex PCR; TCRdb keeps only in-frame clonotypes and omits some of them. The data show 200,000 or so clones, 80% to 90% seen once. The source material was PBMCs. These receptors were obtained from a woman aged 25-40 years in good health and CMV-seropositive.

The V gene is TRBV13, the J gene TRBJ2-7; D perhaps matches TRBD2 (5 bases). The germline V and J ends were trimmed by 6 bases and 6 bases, with 15 bases remaining between them. CDR1 and CDR2 from the germline V gene are PRHDT and FYEKMQ (reference sequence). The CDR3 extends over 13 amino acids. The CDR3 DNA follows: TGTGCCAGCAGTCTTGGACCGGGGATCGAGCAGTACTTC. It translates to CASSLGPGIEQYF.

The chain recombines TRBV29-1 with TRBJ2-1, with D perhaps TRBD1 (6 bases). The V end lost 7 bases, the J end lost 5 bases, and 15 bases lay between the germline ends. The CDR3 is made up of 13 amino acids. CDR1 and CDR2 from the germline V gene are SQVTM and ANQGSEA. The CDR3 region has the DNA TGCAGCGGTCAGGGGACCCTAAACAATGAGCAGTTCTTC. It translates to CSGQGTLNNEQFF.

A remark on this clone: Sequence at one end of the junction differs from germline and may be a read error. The chain carries TRBV27 and TRBJ2-6; unclear D gene. The CDR3 loop spans 8 amino acids. CDR1 and CDR2 (germline): MNHEY, SMNVEV (reference sequence). The CDR3 DNA follows: TGTGCCAGCAGTCCCGTAGCTTTC. Translation: CASSPVAF.

The chain joins TRBV7-9 to TRBJ2-1; D unclear. Trimming stripped 5 bases from V and 5 bases from J, with 13 bases between. Germline V lookup: CDR1 SEHNR, CDR2 FQNEAQ (reference sequence). The CDR3 loop spans 14 amino acids. DNA of the CDR3: TGTGCCAGCAGCCCACTCCATCTTAACAATGAGCAGTTCTTC. Translating it yields CASSPLHLNNEQFF.

The chain combines TRBV7-2 with TRBJ1-1, with D possibly matching TRBD1 (5 bases). The V gene's germline CDR1 is SGHTA and CDR2 FQGNSA. The CDR3 spans 14 residues. V was clipped by 5 bases and J by 7 bases, with 17 bases between them. CDR3 residues: CASSPRRGSSEAFF. CDR3 DNA: TGTGCCAGCAGCCCCCGAAGGGGTAGTAGTGAAGCTTTCTTT.

The V call is TRBV6-5, the J call TRBJ1-2; 9 bases are a match to TRBD1. V trimming: 7 bases; J trimming: 5 bases; junction bases outside the gene matches: 5. The CDR3 totals 13 residues. In germline, CDR1 is MNHEY, CDR2 SVGAGI. CDR3 in DNA: TGTGCCAGCACAACAGGGGGCCGGTATGGCTACACCTTC. It specifies CASTTGGRYGYTF.

The genes are TRBV2 and TRBJ1-2; TRBD1 might be the D (5 bases). The CDR3 extends over 13 amino acids. V was cut by 8 bases and J by 8 bases, with 18 bases left in between. CDR1 is SNHLY, CDR2 FYNNEI, per germline. CDR3 DNA sequence: TGTGCCAGCCAACAGGAAGGGATGAGGGGCTACACCTTC. Translating gives CASQQEGMRGYTF.

The chain has TRBV2 and TRBJ1-3; D unresolved. Germline assignment: CDR1 SNHLY and CDR2 FYNNEI. The V and J ends lost 6 bases and 0 bases respectively, with 9 bases between them. The CDR3 loop spans 14 amino acids. CDR3 region: CASRTVDSGNTIYF. The CDR3 nucleotides read TGTGCCAGCAGAACAGTAGACTCTGGAAACACCATATATTTT.

The chain carries TRBV5-1 and TRBJ1-1, with TRBD1 matching 11 bases. With 2 bases clipped from V and 4 bases from J, the junction kept 7 bases outside the gene matches. The CDR3 totals 16 residues. The germline V gene has CDR1 SGHRS and CDR2 YFSETQ. The CDR3 spells CASSLQAGTGGTEAFF. The CDR3 DNA reads as TGCGCCAGCAGCTTACAAGCCGGGACAGGGGGCACTGAAGCTTTCTTT.

The chain couples TRBV5-1 to TRBJ2-7, with a weak D call TRBD2 (5 bases). Trimming took 4 bases from V and 3 from J, leaving 14 bases between them. CDR3 length: 14 amino acids. The V gene's germline CDR1 is SGHRS and CDR2 YFSETQ. CDR3 DNA sequence: TGCGCCAGCAGCCTAGCTCCTGAGGACTACGAGCAGTACTTC. It encodes CASSLAPEDYEQYF.

This chain uses TRBV7-6 with TRBJ1-1, with D unclear. V was shortened by 8 bases and J by 6 bases, with 10 bases between the two germline ends. There are 11 residues in the CDR3. Germline loops: CDR1 SGHVS, CDR2 FNYEAQ. CDR3 loop: CASSTGAEAFF. The CDR3 coding sequence is TGTGCCAGCTCCACGGGTGCTGAAGCTTTCTTT.

The chain employs TRBV6-5 and TRBJ1-4; 7 nucleotides match TRBD1. V was pared by 6 bases and J by 10 bases, with 2 bases of the junction left unmatched. The CDR3 extends over 11 amino acids. From germline, CDR1 is MNHEY and CDR2 SVGAGI. CDR3 nucleotides: TGTGCCAGCAGCCAGGGGGGAAAACTGTTTTTT. Residues: CASSQGGKLFF.

The gene calls are TRBV6-6 and TRBJ2-3, with D unresolved. V shed 4 bases and J shed 3 bases, with 5 bases lying between them. This CDR3 region has 12 residues. From germline, CDR1 is MNHNY and CDR2 SVGAGI (reference sequence). CDR3 in amino acids: CASSFITDTQYF. The CDR3 nucleotides are TGTGCCAGCAGTTTTATTACAGATACGCAGTATTTT.

The gene calls are TRBV7-2 and TRBJ2-1; 8 bases fit TRBD1. The CDR3 covers 15 residues. V gave up 2 bases and J gave up 6 bases; unmatched junction bases: 6. CDR1 and CDR2 (germline): SGHTA, FQGNSA. This CDR3 is CASSLSGTGSNEQFF. CDR3 nucleotide sequence: TGTGCCAGCAGCTTATCAGGGACAGGCAGCAATGAGCAGTTCTTC.

CDR3 in amino acids: CASSIPSDRGQPQHF. In nucleotides, the CDR3 is TGTGCCAGTAGTATCCCCTCGGACAGGGGACAGCCCCAGCATTTT. The V gene is TRBV19, the J gene TRBJ1-5, with TRBD1 matching over 9 bases. Looked up from germline, CDR1 is LNHDA and CDR2 is SQIVND (reference sequence). CDR3 length equals 15 residues. V trimming: 3 bases; J trimming: 7 bases; junction bases outside the gene matches: 7.

In DNA, the CDR3 is TGTGCCAGCTCACCACGACGGGTCGGCTACCATCAGCCCCAGCATTTT. Residues: CASSPRRVGYHQPQHF. This rearrangement joins TRBV18 to TRBJ1-5; D gene ambiguous. This CDR3 is built from 16 residues. V was shortened by 1 base and J by 5 bases, with 15 bases between the two germline ends. The germline V gene has CDR1 KGHSH and CDR2 LQKENI.

V is TRBV5-1 and J is TRBJ2-7; no clear D gene. CDR3 length: 14 residues. V was shortened by 2 bases and J by 0 bases, with 9 bases between the two germline ends. Germline V gene sequence: CDR1 SGHRS, CDR2 YFSETQ. In DNA, the CDR3 is TGCGCCAGCAGCTTTACAGCTAACTCCTACGAGCAGTACTTC. It encodes CASSFTANSYEQYF.

The rearrangement uses TRBV7-8 and TRBJ1-2, with D unresolved. Trimming pared 0 bases from V and 8 bases from J, leaving 13 bases between. Germline CDR1 and CDR2: SGHVS and FQNEAQ. This CDR3 spans 14 amino acids. The CDR3 DNA is TGTGCCAGCAGCTTAGCAAGTCTCGCGGGAGGCTACACCTTC. Protein: CASSLASLAGGYTF. The full variable domain, completed using reference TRBV7-8 and TRBJ1-2, is GAGVSQSPRYKVAKRGQDVALRCDPISGHVSLFWYQQALGQGPEFLTYFQNEAQLDKSGLPSDRFFAERPEGSVSTLKIQRTQQEDSAVYLCASSLASLAGGYTFGSGTRLTVV.